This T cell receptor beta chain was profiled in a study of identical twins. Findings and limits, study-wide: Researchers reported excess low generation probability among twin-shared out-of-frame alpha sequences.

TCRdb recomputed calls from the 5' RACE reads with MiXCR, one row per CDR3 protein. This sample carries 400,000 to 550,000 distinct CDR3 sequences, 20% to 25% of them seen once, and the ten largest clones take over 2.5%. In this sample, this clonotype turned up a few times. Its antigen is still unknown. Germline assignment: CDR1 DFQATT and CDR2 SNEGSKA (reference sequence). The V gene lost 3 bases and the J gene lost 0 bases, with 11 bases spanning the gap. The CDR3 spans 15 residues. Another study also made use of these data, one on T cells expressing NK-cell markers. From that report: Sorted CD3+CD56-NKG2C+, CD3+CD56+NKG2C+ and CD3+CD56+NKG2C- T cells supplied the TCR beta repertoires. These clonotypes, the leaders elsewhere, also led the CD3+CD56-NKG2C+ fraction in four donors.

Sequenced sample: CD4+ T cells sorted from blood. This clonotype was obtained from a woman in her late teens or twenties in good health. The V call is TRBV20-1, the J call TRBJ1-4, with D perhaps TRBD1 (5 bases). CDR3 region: CSARGGGSTNEKLFF. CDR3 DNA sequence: TGCAGTGCTAGGGGGGGAGGATCAACTAATGAAAAACTGTTTTTT.